These 27 T cell receptor beta chains share one sample of origin, sequenced in a study of blood T cell repertoires in COVID-19 (dated by TCRdb to the early 2020s). The method behind the library was the immunoSEQ multiplex PCR assay. Entries here come from immuneACCESS through TCRdb and include only in-frame sequences with V and J called. Some clones fail to appear in such tables; in the studies checked, an unresolved V gene covers under half of the shortfall, and the cause of the remainder is unknown. A total of some 150,000 clones appear in this sample, about nine tenths of them only once. The top ten constitute roughly 0.8% of the sample. Sequenced sample: PBMCs or T cells enriched from blood (not recorded which). The receptors shown here come from a woman in her late teens or twenties who had recovered from COVID-19.

This rearrangement joins TRBV5-5 to TRBJ2-1, with D unresolved. Trimming cost V 1 base and J 0 bases, with 11 bases left between them. CDR1 and CDR2 from the germline V gene are SGHKS and YYEKEE (reference sequence). The length of the CDR3 is 16 residues. The DNA of the CDR3 is TGTGCCAGCAGCTTGCGGTTGCGGAGCTCCTACAATGAGCAGTTCTTC. Encoded protein: CASSLRLRSSYNEQFF.

This clone has only one observation. This chain links TRBV11-2 with TRBJ1-2, with 9 bases fitting TRBD1. The V segment lost 5 bases and the J segment 4 bases; nucleotides outside the gene matches: 5. This CDR3 region has 14 residues. The germline CDR1 and CDR2 sequences are SGHAT and FQNNGV. As DNA, the CDR3 is TGTGCCAGCAGCGGGACAGGGTTAGGCTATGGCTACACCTTC. As protein: CASSGTGLGYGYTF.

In this sample, this clone turned up a few times. The chain has TRBV6-5 and TRBJ2-1; tentatively, D is TRBD2 (6 bases). V was shortened by 0 bases and J by 4 bases, with 10 bases between the two germline ends. The CDR3 length is 15 residues. Germline values: CDR1 MNHEY, CDR2 SVGAGI. The DNA for the CDR3 is TGTGCCAGCAGTTACTCGGGAGGCGATTACAATGAGCAGTTCTTC. Translating it yields CASSYSGGDYNEQFF.

The chain employs TRBV20-1 and TRBJ1-1; the D gene is possibly TRBD1 (5 bases). Germline loops: CDR1 DFQATT, CDR2 SNEGSKA (reference sequence). The ends were cut back, 3 bases at V and 1 base at J, with 9 bases in the middle. The CDR3 length is 13 residues. CDR3 residues: CSASDSSNTEAFF. CDR3 bases: TGCAGTGCTAGTGACAGTTCGAACACTGAAGCTTTCTTT.

V usage is TRBV14 and J usage is TRBJ1-1; TRBD1 is a possible D gene (5 bases). Between the trimmed V and J ends, which lost 4 bases and 8 bases, there was a span of 8 bases. Germline-derived CDR1 and CDR2 are SGHDN and FVKESK. The CDR3 is 11 residues long. Written as DNA, the CDR3 is TGTGCCAGCAGCCGGGGCCCCGAAGCTTTCTTT. Translating it yields CASSRGPEAFF.

The chain's CDR3 is CASRIGGGRGPYGYTF. The CDR3 bases are TGTGCCAGCAGAATAGGTGGGGGCCGTGGCCCATATGGCTACACCTTC. The chain combines TRBV2 with TRBJ1-2; D is possibly TRBD1 (6 bases). The CDR3 sequence is 16 residues long. The germline V and J ends were trimmed by 6 bases and 5 bases, with 22 bases remaining between them. CDR1 is SNHLY, CDR2 FYNNEI, per germline.

The chain has TRBV19 and TRBJ1-2, with 7 bases fitting TRBD1. With 3 bases clipped from V and 4 bases from J, the junction kept 5 bases outside the gene matches. Germline CDR1 LNHDA, CDR2 SQIVND (reference sequence). There are 14 residues in the CDR3. CDR3 nucleotides: TGTGCCAGTAGTATCGGACAGGCGCTCTATGGCTACACCTTC. This sequence encodes CASSIGQALYGYTF. The variable domain in full, completed from reference TRBV19 and TRBJ1-2, reads DGGITQSPKYLFRKEGQNVTLSCEQNLNHDAMYWYRQDPGQGLRLIYYSQIVNDFQKGDIAEGYSVSREKKESFPLTVTSAQKNPTAFYLCASSIGQALYGYTFGSGTRLTVV.

The chain recombines TRBV6-5 with TRBJ2-1; TRBD2 agrees at 9 bases. CDR3 length equals 15 residues. Trimming at V came to 5 bases and at J to 2 bases, leaving 4 bases not matched to a gene. CDR1 is MNHEY and CDR2 is SVGAGI in the germline V gene. Written as DNA, the CDR3 is TGTGCCAGCAGTCCGACTAGCGGAACCTACAATGAGCAGTTCTTC. Translated: CASSPTSGTYNEQFF.

V usage is TRBV7-9 and J usage is TRBJ2-2; 7 nucleotides match TRBD2. V gave up 4 bases and J gave up 7 bases; unmatched junction bases: 3. Germline values: CDR1 SEHNR, CDR2 FQNEAQ (reference sequence). CDR3 length: 13 residues. As DNA, the CDR3 is TGTGCCAGCAGCTCCCGCGGGAGCGGGGAGCTGTTTTTT. Translated, it gives CASSSRGSGELFF.

The rearrangement uses TRBV7-9 and TRBJ2-7; TRBD2 matches 13 bases. The V segment lost 5 bases and the J segment 4 bases; nucleotides outside the gene matches: 8. The CDR3 contains 16 residues. Germline-derived CDR1 and CDR2 are SEHNR and FQNEAQ (reference sequence). CDR3 residues: CASSPHPGLAGYEQYF. DNA of the CDR3: TGTGCCAGCAGCCCCCATCCGGGACTAGCGGGGTACGAGCAGTACTTC. Full variable domain (remainder filled in from reference TRBV7-9 and TRBJ2-7): DTGVSQNPRHKITKRGQNVTFRCDPISEHNRLYWYRQTLGQGPEFLTYFQNEAQLEKSRLLSDRFSAERPKGSFSTLEIQRTEQGDSAMYLCASSPHPGLAGYEQYFGPGTRLTVT.

The CDR3 DNA follows: TGTGCCAGCAGTCGGGCAGGGCAGAACACTGAAGCTTTCTTT. Protein sequence: CASSRAGQNTEAFF. This chain uses TRBV28 with TRBJ1-1, with a possible D match to TRBD1 (5 bases). The germline gives CDR1 MDHEN, CDR2 SYDVKM. CDR3 length: 14 amino acids. Trimming removed 5 bases at V and 1 base at J, with 11 bases between. Full variable domain (missing parts from reference TRBV28 and TRBJ1-1): DVKVTQSSRYLVKRTGEKVFLECVQDMDHENMFWYRQDPGLGLRLIYFSYDVKMKEKGDIPEGYSVSREKKERFSLILESASTNQTSMYLCASSRAGQNTEAFFGQGTRLTVV.

The chain joins TRBV2 to TRBJ2-1, with D perhaps matching TRBD2 (5 bases). The CDR3 runs 13 residues. The V and J ends lost 6 bases and 3 bases respectively, with 9 bases between them. Germline CDR1 is SNHLY and CDR2 is FYNNEI. CDR3 DNA sequence: TGTGCCAGCAGAGAAACTAGCTACAATGAGCAGTTCTTC. This gives the protein CASRETSYNEQFF.

The chain joins TRBV6-5 to TRBJ2-7, with 7 bases fitting TRBD1. Trimming at V came to 9 bases and at J to 5 bases, leaving 7 bases not matched to a gene. The CDR3 has 12 residues. Germline assignment: CDR1 MNHEY and CDR2 SVGAGI. This CDR3 is CARGRDRDEQYF. The CDR3 bases are TGTGCCAGGGGACGAGACAGGGACGAGCAGTACTTC.

The chain links TRBV5-4 to TRBJ2-3, with a tentative D call TRBD2 (5 bases). V was shortened by 0 bases and J by 0 bases, with 14 bases between the two germline ends. From germline, CDR1 is SGHNT and CDR2 YYREEE (reference sequence). The CDR3 spans 17 residues. The CDR3, as DNA: TGTGCCAGCAGCTTGGGGTCTCGCGGGCCTAGCACAGATACGCAGTATTTT. This encodes CASSLGSRGPSTDTQYF.

The J gene is TRBJ2-2, the V gene TRBV11-2; 9 nucleotides agree with TRBD1. The CDR3 is made up of 15 amino acids. The junction had 7 bases not matched to a gene; V was cut back by 6 bases and J by 5 bases. CDR1 and CDR2 (germline): SGHAT, FQNNGV. CDR3 DNA sequence: TGTGCCAGCAGTACTAGGGGGACAGGGACCGGGGAGCTGTTTTTT. Its translation: CASSTRGTGTGELFF.

This chain connects TRBV27 to TRBJ2-7, with D perhaps TRBD2 (6 bases). The CDR3 contains 16 residues. Trimming cost V 7 bases and J 3 bases, with 22 bases left between them. Germline values: CDR1 MNHEY, CDR2 SMNVEV (reference sequence). In DNA, the CDR3 is TGTGCCAGCATGACATACGAGCGGGCAAGGGGCTACGAGCAGTACTTC. This sequence encodes CASMTYERARGYEQYF.

The chain employs TRBV29-1 and TRBJ2-7; 10 bases match TRBD2. Trimming removed 4 bases from V and 4 bases from J; junction bases left unmatched: 10. Germline V gene lookup returns CDR1 SQVTM and CDR2 ANQGSEA. CDR3 length: 15 amino acids. The CDR3 is CSVVWAGTSEYEQYF. Here the CDR3 DNA reads TGCAGCGTTGTTTGGGCCGGGACTAGCGAGTACGAGCAGTACTTC.

The chain employs TRBV7-3 and TRBJ1-2; possibly TRBD1 for D (5 bases). Trimming stripped 2 bases from V and 5 bases from J, with 12 bases between. CDR3 length: 14 amino acids. Germline CDR1 is SGHTA and CDR2 is FQGTGA. The CDR3 nucleotides are TGTGCCAGCAGCTTATGGGGGGGTTCTTATGGCTACACCTTC. It codes for CASSLWGGSYGYTF.

This clone appeared once. The rearrangement uses TRBV15 and TRBJ1-1; maybe TRBD1 (5 bases). V lost 8 bases to trimming and J lost 0 bases, with 13 bases between them. Germline CDR1 and CDR2: LNHNV and YYDKDF (reference sequence). The CDR3 length is 14 residues. The CDR3 region is CATAGRFMNTEAFF. The CDR3, as DNA: TGTGCCACCGCGGGACGGTTCATGAACACTGAAGCTTTCTTT. Full variable domain (rest looked up from reference TRBV15 and TRBJ1-1): DAMVIQNPRYQVTQFGKPVTLSCSQTLNHNVMYWYQQKSSQAPKLLFHYYDKDFNNEADTPDNFQSRRPNTSFCFLDIRSPGLGDTAMYLCATAGRFMNTEAFFGQGTRLTVV.

V is TRBV27 and J is TRBJ2-1; 8 bases align to TRBD1. CDR1 is MNHEY, CDR2 SMNVEV, per germline (reference sequence). This CDR3 has 15 amino acids. Trimming at V came to 7 bases and at J to 9 bases, leaving 14 bases not matched to a gene. CDR3 sequence: CASTQRGTGVGEQFF. The CDR3 nucleotides read TGTGCCAGCACCCAAAGGGGGACAGGAGTTGGTGAGCAGTTCTTC.

V and J are TRBV4-2 and TRBJ2-2, with D possibly TRBD1 on 5 matching bases. The CDR3 runs 17 residues. Germline lookup yields CDR1 LGHNA and CDR2 YNFKEQ. The germline V and J ends were trimmed by 0 bases and 4 bases, with 15 bases remaining between them. The CDR3 sequence: CASSQEGQGAGTGELFF. CDR3 bases: TGTGCCAGCAGCCAAGAAGGTCAGGGTGCCGGCACCGGGGAGCTGTTTTTT.

The genes are TRBV11-2 and TRBJ2-6, with unresolved D. Germline V gene data show CDR1 as SGHAT and CDR2 as FQNNGV. The CDR3 is 14 amino acids. V was cut by 5 bases and J by 4 bases, with 9 bases left in between. The CDR3 coding sequence is TGTGCCAGCAGCCCGGCGGAAGGGGCCAACGTCCTGACTTTC. It encodes CASSPAEGANVLTF.

The sample holds one count of this clone. The chain employs TRBV6-4 and TRBJ1-2; weak D call: TRBD1 (6 bases). This CDR3 spans 17 amino acids. Deletions cut 6 bases from V and 2 bases from J, with 22 bases between. Germline V gives CDR1 MRHNA, CDR2 SNTAGT. The CDR3 protein is CASSPEGGGRRNYGYTF. The DNA for the CDR3 is TGTGCCAGCAGCCCGGAGGGGGGGGGAAGGCGAAACTATGGCTACACCTTC.

The CDR3 loop reads CASSQSGVGTDTQYF. CDR3 nucleotide sequence: TGCGCCAGCAGCCAGTCAGGGGTCGGTACAGATACGCAGTATTTT. The chain combines TRBV4-1 with TRBJ2-3; maybe TRBD1 (6 bases). Germline V gene lookup returns CDR1 MGHRA and CDR2 YSYEKL. CDR3 length equals 15 residues. With 3 bases removed from V and 3 bases from J, the gap between germline ends came to 13 bases.

This chain's CDR3 is CASSRQGDAYEQYF. The CDR3 DNA follows: TGTGCCAGCAGCCGCCAGGGGGATGCCTACGAGCAGTACTTC. The gene calls are TRBV7-9 and TRBJ2-7, with 7 bases matching TRBD1. Trimming took 5 bases from V and 2 from J; bases not matched to a gene: 6. The V gene's germline CDR1 is SEHNR and CDR2 FQNEAQ (reference sequence). The CDR3 extends over 14 amino acids.

The CDR3 reads CASSRDSSGFRYF. The CDR3 DNA follows: TGTGCCAGCAGTCGGGACAGCTCAGGGTTTCGGTACTTC. This chain joins TRBV6-5 and TRBJ2-7, with TRBD1 matching over 7 bases. CDR3 length: 13 residues. Germline CDR1 reads MNHEY; CDR2 reads SVGAGI. V gave up 5 bases and J gave up 12 bases; unmatched junction bases: 13.

This chain connects TRBV10-2 to TRBJ1-5, with unresolved D. Trimming shortened V by 1 base and J by 0 bases, and 16 bases separated the two germline ends. The V gene's germline CDR1 is WSHSY and CDR2 SAAADI. This CDR3 is 18 amino acids long. This CDR3 is CASSELDPAGISNQPQHF. In DNA form, the CDR3 reads TGCGCCAGCAGTGAGTTGGACCCAGCGGGCATTAGCAATCAGCCCCAGCATTTT.